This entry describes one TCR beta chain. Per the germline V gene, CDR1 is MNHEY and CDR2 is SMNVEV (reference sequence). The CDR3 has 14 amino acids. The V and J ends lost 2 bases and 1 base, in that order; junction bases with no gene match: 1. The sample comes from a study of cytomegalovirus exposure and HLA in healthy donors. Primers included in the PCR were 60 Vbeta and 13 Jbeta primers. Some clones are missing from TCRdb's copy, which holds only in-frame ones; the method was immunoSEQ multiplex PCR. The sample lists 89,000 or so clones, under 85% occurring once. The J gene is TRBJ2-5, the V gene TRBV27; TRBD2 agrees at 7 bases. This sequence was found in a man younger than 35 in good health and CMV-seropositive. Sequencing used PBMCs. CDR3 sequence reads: CASSLLAAQETQYF. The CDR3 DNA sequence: TGTGCCAGCAGTTTACTAGCGGCCCAAGAGACCCAGTACTTC.